This T cell receptor beta chain was sequenced for a study of shared clonotypes between healthy human individuals. V lost 0 bases and J 4 bases, leaving 2 bases between the germline ends. From germline, CDR1 is SGHRS and CDR2 YFSETQ. The CDR3 loop spans 12 amino acids. In the original processing: Filtering differed because ImmunoSEQ produced junction-only sequences that carried no quality scores. Only in-frame clones appear in the TCRdb table, and some are missing; sequencing was by immunoSEQ multiplex PCR. Clone size and V and J calls were adopted from that table, with D and trimming inferred from the DNA. The sample includes hundreds of thousands of clones, about two thirds of them seen just once. This clone was seen a single time. The donors were all Caucasian adults (living in Nashville, Tennessee).

The TCR was taken from a woman aged 25 to 39 in good health. Sequenced material: memory CD4+ T cells sorted from blood. The subset: CD45RA-negative fraction. The chain recombines TRBV5-1 with TRBJ2-1; D is unclear. CDR3 amino acids: CASSLAYNEQFF. As DNA, the CDR3 is TGCGCCAGCAGCTTGGCATACAATGAGCAGTTCTTC.